Listed below are T cell receptor beta chains from one sample, sequenced in a study of T cells in Graves' hyperthyroidism and ophthalmopathy. TCRdb called the multiplex PCR reads again in MiXCR, with one record for every CDR3 protein. The repertoire has roughly 170,000 distinct CDR3 sequences, 15% to 20% of them found once; the top ten carry roughly 30%. Material for sequencing was blood. The receptors shown here come from a woman aged 50 to 65 with Graves' hyperthyroidism. Each CDR3 is given with its conserved first and last residue. The D gene is left open where the match is weak. The size of a clone is reported for some rows only, either as once, few or many, or as a class for expanded clones.

j_call | clone_size | v_call | d_call | cdr3_aa | cdr3_nt
TRBJ1-1 | NA | TRBV7-3 | TRBD1 | CASSRTGWDTEAFF | TGTGCCAGCAGCCGGACAGGGTGGGACACTGAAGCTTTCTTT
TRBJ2-2 | NA | TRBV7-6 | NA | CASSLAPTANTGEPFF | TGTGCCAGCAGCTTAGCGCCGACAGCGAACACCGGGGAGCCGTTTTTT
TRBJ1-6 | few | TRBV5-6 | NA | CASSSIDARKNSPLHF | TGTGCCAGCAGCTCTATCGATGCCCGAAAGAATTCACCCCTCCACTTT
TRBJ1-5 | NA | TRBV7-2 | TRBD1 | CASGEGTGHQPQHF | TGTGCCAGCGGGGAGGGGACAGGGCATCAGCCCCAGCATTTT
TRBJ1-1 | many | TRBV6-5 | NA | CASSYSQVGSGGSFF | TGTGCCAGCAGTTACTCCCAAGTCGGTTCTGGGGGATCTTTCTTT
TRBJ2-2 | many | TRBV11-2 | TRBD2 | CASSPRALAGAGELFF | TGTGCCAGCAGCCCCAGGGCTCTAGCGGGGGCCGGGGAGCTGTTTTTT
TRBJ2-4 | few | TRBV20-1 | TRBD2 | CSAREYLAAGATLAKNIQYF | TGCAGTGCTCGCGAATATCTAGCAGCGGGGGCAACTCTAGCCAAAAACATTCAGTACTTC
TRBJ2-3 | many | TRBV7-2 | NA | CASSQVQLGTQYF | TGTGCCAGCAGCCAGGTCCAGCTAGGTACGCAGTATTTT
TRBJ1-2 | many | TRBV12-3/TRBV12-4 | TRBD1 | CASSDPRDRAYGYTF | TGTGCCAGCAGTGACCCCCGGGACAGGGCTTATGGCTACACCTTC
TRBJ1-1 | many | TRBV19 | NA | CASSIKRGTEAFF | TGTGCCAGTAGTATCAAGAGGGGTACTGAAGCTTTCTTT
TRBJ1-1 | many | TRBV14 | NA | CASSQVTAWAFF | TGTGCCAGCAGCCAAGTTACGGCATGGGCTTTCTTT
TRBJ1-4 | many | TRBV3-1 | NA | CASSGNIDEKLFF | TGTGCCAGCAGCGGTAACATAGACGAAAAACTGTTTTTT
TRBJ1-2 | many | TRBV20-1 | TRBD1 | CSAIRQGAEGYTF | TGCAGTGCTATTAGACAGGGGGCAGAGGGCTACACCTTC
TRBJ1-5 | NA | TRBV24-1 | NA | CATSDSDRRQPQHF | TGTGCCACCAGTGATTCAGACAGACGGCAGCCCCAGCATTTT
TRBJ1-1 | NA | TRBV30 | TRBD1 | CAWSVKGTGMNTEAFF | TGTGCCTGGAGTGTAAAGGGGACAGGGATGAACACTGAAGCTTTCTTT
TRBJ1-1 | NA | TRBV2 | TRBD1 | CASSGRQGEAMNTEAFF | TGTGCCAGCAGTGGACGACAGGGGGAGGCGATGAACACTGAAGCTTTCTTT
TRBJ1-2 | many | TRBV18 | NA | CASSPRDTDFYGYTF | TGTGCCAGCTCACCGAGGGACACAGATTTCTATGGCTACACCTTC
TRBJ1-4 | many | TRBV18 | TRBD1 | CASSPYRGWSTATNEKLFF | TGTGCCAGCTCACCATACAGGGGGTGGTCAACTGCAACTAATGAAAAACTGTTTTTT
TRBJ1-3 | many | TRBV12-3/TRBV12-4 | NA | CASSLAPVVWGSGNTIYF | TGTGCCAGCAGTTTAGCGCCCGTGGTTTGGGGCTCTGGAAACACCATATATTTT
TRBJ2-7 | many | TRBV5-1 | NA | CASSLAATSNYEQYF | TGCGCCAGCAGCTTGGCCGCCACCTCTAACTACGAGCAGTACTTC
TRBJ1-6 | NA | TRBV18 | NA | CASSQPVNRGGPWNSPLHF | TGTGCCAGCTCACAACCAGTGAATCGAGGAGGCCCATGGAATTCACCCCTCCACTTT
TRBJ1-4 | NA | TRBV5-5 | NA | CASSGNSGINEKLFF | TGTGCCAGCAGCGGGAATTCAGGGATTAATGAAAAACTGTTTTTT
TRBJ1-1 | NA | TRBV5-1 | TRBD1 | CASSPGTVLNMNTEAFF | TGCGCCAGCAGCCCCGGGACAGTTCTCAACATGAACACTGAAGCTTTCTTT
TRBJ2-5 | many | TRBV11-2 | TRBD2 | CASSLVIAGAQETQYF | TGTGCCAGCAGCTTAGTAATAGCGGGGGCGCAAGAGACCCAGTACTTC
TRBJ1-2 | many | TRBV20-1 | TRBD1 | CSAEDRGYGYTF | TGCAGTGCTGAGGACAGGGGTTATGGCTACACCTTC
TRBJ1-5 | few | TRBV5-8 | NA | CASSLATLNQPQHF | TGTGCCAGCAGCTTGGCGACGCTCAATCAGCCCCAGCATTTT
TRBJ2-2 | many | TRBV7-6 | TRBD1 | CASSWRTGGNTGELFF | TGTGCCAGCAGCTGGAGGACAGGGGGGAACACCGGGGAGCTGTTTTTT
TRBJ1-2 | many | TRBV25-1 | NA | CASSPSRWGSYGYTF | TGTGCCAGCAGTCCGTCACGGTGGGGGAGCTATGGCTACACCTTC
TRBJ1-3 | many | TRBV6-1 | NA | CASSEKGGNTIYF | TGTGCCAGCAGTGAGAAGGGCGGAAACACCATATATTTT
TRBJ1-1 | NA | TRBV4-2 | TRBD1 | CASSQDPGTGDLNTEAFF | TGTGCCAGCAGCCAAGACCCCGGGACAGGGGACTTGAACACTGAAGCTTTCTTT
TRBJ1-4 | many | TRBV5-8 | NA | CASSRWTGNEKLFF | TGTGCCAGCAGCAGATGGACGGGTAATGAAAAACTGTTTTTT
TRBJ1-1 | many | TRBV6-4 | NA | CAVGRAFF | TGTGCCGTCGGCAGGGCTTTCTTT
TRBJ1-1 | many | TRBV19 | NA | CASSPPIRMNTEAFF | TGTGCCAGTAGTCCTCCAATACGCATGAACACTGAAGCTTTCTTT
TRBJ1-5 | many | TRBV5-6 | NA | CASSFGGKNNQPQHF | TGTGCCAGCAGCTTTGGCGGGAAGAATAATCAGCCCCAGCATTTT
TRBJ2-1 | many | TRBV5-1 | NA | CASSLEGPYNEQFF | TGCGCCAGCAGCTTGGAGGGGCCCTACAATGAGCAGTTCTTC
TRBJ1-2 | many | TRBV16 | NA | CASSPYLTENYGYTF | TGTGCCAGCAGCCCGTATTTGACAGAGAACTATGGCTACACCTTC
TRBJ2-1 | many | TRBV14 | NA | CASSPRPGQYNEQFF | TGTGCCAGCAGCCCCCGCCCAGGACAGTACAATGAGCAGTTCTTC
TRBJ2-5 | NA | TRBV28 | NA | CVSPGLSTGVETQYF | TGTGTCTCCCCGGGCCTCAGCACCGGCGTAGAGACCCAGTACTTC
TRBJ1-4 | many | TRBV2 | NA | CASLPEGGRSEKLFF | TGTGCCAGCCTCCCAGAGGGGGGGCGGTCTGAAAAACTGTTTTTT
TRBJ2-7 | many | TRBV7-9 | NA | CASSSPREGVGAYEQYF | TGTGCCAGCAGCTCCCCCAGGGAAGGGGTCGGAGCCTACGAGCAGTACTTC
TRBJ1-1 | many | TRBV20-1 | TRBD1 | CSASRADRVNTEAFF | TGCAGTGCTAGTCGGGCGGACAGGGTGAACACTGAAGCTTTCTTT
TRBJ2-3 | NA | TRBV6-5 | TRBD2 | CASSFALIRGGADTQYF | TGTGCCAGCAGTTTCGCTCTCATACGGGGGGGGGCAGATACGCAGTATTTT
TRBJ2-7 | many | TRBV27 | NA | CASSFGQGGAYEQYF | TGTGCCAGCAGTTTTGGGCAGGGGGGAGCCTACGAGCAGTACTTC
TRBJ1-5 | many | TRBV28 | NA | CASSLLRLNQPQHF | TGTGCCAGCAGTTTATTGAGACTCAATCAGCCCCAGCATTTT
TRBJ2-7 | NA | TRBV5-1 | TRBD2 | CASSLRAGGPYEQYF | TGCGCCAGCAGCTTGAGAGCGGGGGGGCCGTATGAGCAGTACTTC
TRBJ2-1 | many | TRBV29-1 | TRBD1 | CSVLTGTAYNEQFF | TGCAGCGTTCTAACCGGGACAGCCTACAATGAGCAGTTCTTC
TRBJ2-1 | few | TRBV12-3/TRBV12-4 | NA | CASSSKDRSSYNEQFF | TGTGCCAGCAGTTCAAAAGACAGAAGCTCCTACAATGAGCAGTTCTTC
TRBJ2-4 | many | TRBV3-1 | NA | CASSPSKGTANIQYF | TGTGCCAGCAGCCCGTCGAAGGGGACCGCTAACATTCAGTACTTC
TRBJ1-2 | many | TRBV19 | TRBD1 | CASSTPPRDRLRGYGYTF | TGTGCCAGTAGTACTCCTCCCCGGGACAGGCTTCGGGGGTATGGCTACACCTTC
TRBJ1-5 | NA | TRBV28 | NA | CASSSDGGRAPQPQHF | TGTGCCAGCAGCTCAGATGGGGGCAGGGCACCTCAGCCCCAGCATTTT
TRBJ2-5 | NA | TRBV18 | NA | CASSPLPEGSKTQYF | TGTGCCAGCTCACCGCTCCCCGAGGGGTCGAAGACCCAGTACTTC
TRBJ1-5 | few | TRBV20-1 | TRBD1 | CSAPTGDSNQPQHF | TGCAGTGCTCCGACAGGGGACAGCAATCAGCCCCAGCATTTT
TRBJ1-1 | many | TRBV13 | NA | CASTIRGLNTEAFF | TGTGCCAGCACCATTAGGGGATTAAACACTGAAGCTTTCTTT
TRBJ1-5 | many | TRBV7-9 | NA | CASSWDSNQPQHF | TGTGCCAGCAGCTGGGACAGCAATCAGCCCCAGCATTTT